These T cell receptor beta chains were read from a single sample in a study of PD-1 blockade in mismatch repair-deficient tumors. Produced via immunoSEQ multiplex PCR; TCRdb's table is partial and in-frame only. The table lists some 120,000 clones, around 80% of them singletons. The sequenced sample was peripheral blood, obtained 60 weeks after starting pembrolizumab. The source of these receptors is an adult with mismatch repair-deficient cancer. Each CDR3 is given with its conserved first and last residue. The order of the fields is clone size, J gene, D gene, V gene, CDR3 DNA, CDR3 protein. D genes are given only for firm matches. Not every row has a clone size; where given, it reads once, few, many or a size class.

size: .
J: TRBJ2-1
D: .
V: TRBV9
DNA: TGTGCCAGCAGCGTAGGGGGAGATGAGCAGTTCTTC
CDR3: CASSVGGDEQFF

size: .
J: TRBJ2-1
D: .
V: TRBV4-3
DNA: TGCGCCAGCAGCCAAGACCAGGGGGGTGGGGTTGAGCAGTTCTTC
CDR3: CASSQDQGGGVEQFF

size: .
J: TRBJ1-4
D: .
V: TRBV2
DNA: TGTGCCAGCAGTGAGACAGGACAACTTAATGAAAAACTGTTTTTT
CDR3: CASSETGQLNEKLFF

size: .
J: TRBJ2-3
D: TRBD2
V: TRBV5-1
DNA: TGCGCCAGCAGCTTTTGGAGGCGGGAGGGCGGAGATACGCAGTATTTT
CDR3: CASSFWRREGGDTQYF

size: .
J: TRBJ1-2
D: TRBD1
V: TRBV5-1
DNA: TGCGCCAGCAGCCCACAGGGGGGTCATGGCTACACCTTC
CDR3: CASSPQGGHGYTF

size: .
J: TRBJ2-4
D: .
V: TRBV4-2
DNA: TGTGCCAGCAGCCTAGGACTGGGCGAAAACATTCAGTACTTC
CDR3: CASSLGLGENIQYF

size: many
J: TRBJ2-3
D: .
V: TRBV5-1
DNA: TGCGCCAGCAGCTTGTACTCGGGAGCGGCAGATACGCAGTATTTT
CDR3: CASSLYSGAADTQYF

size: few
J: TRBJ2-5
D: TRBD2
V: TRBV20-1
DNA: TGCAGTGCTCCCCGAGGACTAGCGGATAACTTC
CDR3: CSAPRGLADNF

size: once
J: TRBJ2-1
D: TRBD1
V: TRBV19
DNA: TGTGCCAGTAGTGCAAACCTGGGACAGGTACTCTCCTACAATGAGCAGTTCTTC
CDR3: CASSANLGQVLSYNEQFF

size: .
J: TRBJ1-1
D: .
V: TRBV19
DNA: TGTGCCAGCAAACAAGAGACAGCGAACACTGAAGCTTTCTTT
CDR3: CASKQETANTEAFF

size: .
J: TRBJ2-1
D: .
V: TRBV7-2
DNA: TGTGCCAGCAGCATGACTAGGTTCTTCTACAATGAGCAGTTCTTC
CDR3: CASSMTRFFYNEQFF

size: .
J: TRBJ2-1
D: TRBD2
V: TRBV4-3
DNA: TGCGCCAGCAGCCGCGGTCTAGCGGGAGCTGGAAATGAGCAGTTCTTC
CDR3: CASSRGLAGAGNEQFF